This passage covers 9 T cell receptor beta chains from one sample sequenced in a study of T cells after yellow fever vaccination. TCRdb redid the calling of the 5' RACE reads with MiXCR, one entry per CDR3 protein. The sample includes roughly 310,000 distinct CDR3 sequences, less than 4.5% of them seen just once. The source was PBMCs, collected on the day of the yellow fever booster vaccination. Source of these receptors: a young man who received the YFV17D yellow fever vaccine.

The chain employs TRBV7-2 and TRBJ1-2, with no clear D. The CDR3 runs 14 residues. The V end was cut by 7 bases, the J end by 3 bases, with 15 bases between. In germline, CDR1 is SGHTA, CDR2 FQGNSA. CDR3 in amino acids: CASTFQVADYGYTF. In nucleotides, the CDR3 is TGTGCCAGCACCTTCCAGGTGGCAGACTATGGCTACACCTTC.

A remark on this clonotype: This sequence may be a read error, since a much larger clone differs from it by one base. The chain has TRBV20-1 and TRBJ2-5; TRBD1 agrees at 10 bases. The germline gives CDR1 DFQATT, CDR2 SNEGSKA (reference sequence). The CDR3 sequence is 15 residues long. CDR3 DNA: TGCAGTGTTAACGGACAGGGGGACGTAATGGAGACCCTGTACTTC. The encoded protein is CSVNGQGDVMETLYF.

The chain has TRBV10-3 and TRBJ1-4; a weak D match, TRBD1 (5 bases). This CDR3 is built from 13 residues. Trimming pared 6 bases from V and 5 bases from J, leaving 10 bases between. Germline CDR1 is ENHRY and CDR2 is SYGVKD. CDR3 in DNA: TGTGCCATCAGGGGACGGGGAAATGAAAAACTGTTTTTT. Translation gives CAIRGRGNEKLFF.

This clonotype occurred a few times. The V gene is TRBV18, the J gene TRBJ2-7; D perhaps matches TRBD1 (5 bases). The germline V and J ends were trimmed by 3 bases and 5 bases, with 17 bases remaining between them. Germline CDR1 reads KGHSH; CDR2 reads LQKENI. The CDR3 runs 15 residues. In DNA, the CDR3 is TGTGCCAGCTCACCGCCTTGGTCCAGGGTCGACGAGCAGTACTTC. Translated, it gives CASSPPWSRVDEQYF.

CDR3 region: CASSPDRGETGELFF. As DNA, the CDR3 is TGTGCCAGCAGCCCCGACAGGGGCGAGACCGGGGAGCTGTTTTTT. The V call is TRBV5-6, the J call TRBJ2-2, with 8 bases identical to TRBD1. Germline CDR1 is SGHDT and CDR2 is YYEEEE. V trimming: 4 bases; J trimming: 5 bases; junction bases outside the gene matches: 7. The CDR3 spans 15 residues.

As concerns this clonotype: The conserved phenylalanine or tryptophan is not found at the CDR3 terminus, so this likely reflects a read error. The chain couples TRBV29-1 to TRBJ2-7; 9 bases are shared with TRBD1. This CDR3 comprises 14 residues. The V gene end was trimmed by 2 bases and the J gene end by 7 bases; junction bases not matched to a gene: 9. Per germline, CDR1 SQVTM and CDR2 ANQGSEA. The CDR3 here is CSVEKGQGLGEQYS. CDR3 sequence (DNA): TGCAGCGTTGAAAAGGGACAGGGCTTAGGGGAGCAGTACTCC.

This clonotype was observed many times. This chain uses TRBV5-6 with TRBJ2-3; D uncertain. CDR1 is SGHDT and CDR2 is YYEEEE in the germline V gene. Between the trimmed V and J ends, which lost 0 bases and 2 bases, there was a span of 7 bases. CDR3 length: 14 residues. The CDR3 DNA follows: TGTGCCAGCAGCTTGGGGGCCCACACAGATACGCAGTATTTT. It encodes CASSLGAHTDTQYF.

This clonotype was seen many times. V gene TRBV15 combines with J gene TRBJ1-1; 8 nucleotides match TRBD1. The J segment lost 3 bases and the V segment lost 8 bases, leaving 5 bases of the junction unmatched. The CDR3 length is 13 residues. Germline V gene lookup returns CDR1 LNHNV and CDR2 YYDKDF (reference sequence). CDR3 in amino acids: CATRTGSDTEAFF. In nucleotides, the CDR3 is TGTGCCACCCGGACAGGGTCCGACACTGAAGCTTTCTTT.

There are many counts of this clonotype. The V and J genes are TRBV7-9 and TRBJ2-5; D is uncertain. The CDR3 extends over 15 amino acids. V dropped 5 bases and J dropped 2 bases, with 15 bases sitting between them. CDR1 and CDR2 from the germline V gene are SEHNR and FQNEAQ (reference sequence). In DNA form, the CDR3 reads TGTGCCAGCAGCCAATCCCCGGGCCAGCAAGAGACCCAGTACTTC. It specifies CASSQSPGQQETQYF.